This T cell receptor beta chain originates from a study of blood T cell repertoires in COVID-19. Study summary: Researchers got acute and convalescent COVID-19 samples from the United States, Italy and Spain.

In the authors' workflow: Scientists estimated how many nucleated cells there were by amplifying reference gene primers. Measured with immunoSEQ multiplex PCR; TCRdb has only the in-frame clones, and not every one. V, J and clone size derive from that table, while D and trimming were established from the DNA sequence. Found here are around 300,000 clones, 86% of them singletons; the top ten hold 3%. The source of this sequence is a woman in her twenties or thirties with active or convalescent COVID-19. The sequencing sample was made of peripheral blood.

CDR3 loop: CASSRGAAGTDTQYF. The CDR3 DNA reads TGTGCCAGCAGCCGCGGGGCTGCGGGCACAGATACGCAGTATTTT. The chain is built from TRBV7-9 and TRBJ2-3; possible D gene TRBD2, 6 bases. Germline-derived CDR1 and CDR2 are SEHNR and FQNEAQ (reference sequence). V gave up 5 bases and J gave up 1 base, with 13 bases separating them. This CDR3 is 15 amino acids long.